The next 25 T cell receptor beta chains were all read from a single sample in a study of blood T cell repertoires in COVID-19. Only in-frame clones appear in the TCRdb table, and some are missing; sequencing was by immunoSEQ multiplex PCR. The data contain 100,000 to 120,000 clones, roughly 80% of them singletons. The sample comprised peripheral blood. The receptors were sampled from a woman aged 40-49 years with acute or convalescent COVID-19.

CDR3 sequence reads: CASSLLAGGLDEQFF. In DNA, the CDR3 is TGTGCCAGCAGCTTGCTAGCGGGGGGGTTAGATGAGCAGTTCTTC. This chain joins TRBV7-8 and TRBJ2-1, with TRBD2 matching over 12 bases. CDR1 is SGHVS, CDR2 FQNEAQ, per germline. The V and J ends lost 3 bases and 8 bases, in that order; junction bases with no gene match: 5. The CDR3 is 15 amino acids.

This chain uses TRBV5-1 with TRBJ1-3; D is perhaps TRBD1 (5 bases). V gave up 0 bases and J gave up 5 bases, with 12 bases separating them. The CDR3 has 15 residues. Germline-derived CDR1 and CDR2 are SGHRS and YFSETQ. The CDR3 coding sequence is TGCGCCAGCAGCTTGGACCGGGGGGTCAGAAACACCATATATTTT. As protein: CASSLDRGVRNTIYF.

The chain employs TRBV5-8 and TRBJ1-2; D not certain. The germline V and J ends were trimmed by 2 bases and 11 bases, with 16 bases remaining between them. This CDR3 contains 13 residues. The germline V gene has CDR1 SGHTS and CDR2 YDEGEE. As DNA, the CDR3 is TGTGCCAGCAGCTTATTACGCAGCCGAGGGTACACCTTC. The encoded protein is CASSLLRSRGYTF.

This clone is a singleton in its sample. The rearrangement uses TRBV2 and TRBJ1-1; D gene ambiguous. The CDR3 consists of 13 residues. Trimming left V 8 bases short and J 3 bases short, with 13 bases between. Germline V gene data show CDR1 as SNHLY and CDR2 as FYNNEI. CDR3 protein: CASLGEGYTEAFF. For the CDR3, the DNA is TGTGCCAGCTTAGGAGAAGGCTACACTGAAGCTTTCTTT.

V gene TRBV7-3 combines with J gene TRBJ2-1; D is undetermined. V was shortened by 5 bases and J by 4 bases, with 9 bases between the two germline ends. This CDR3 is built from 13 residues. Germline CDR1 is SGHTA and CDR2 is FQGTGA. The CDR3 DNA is TGTGCCAGCAGCAAAACTTTATACAATGAGCAGTTCTTC. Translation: CASSKTLYNEQFF.

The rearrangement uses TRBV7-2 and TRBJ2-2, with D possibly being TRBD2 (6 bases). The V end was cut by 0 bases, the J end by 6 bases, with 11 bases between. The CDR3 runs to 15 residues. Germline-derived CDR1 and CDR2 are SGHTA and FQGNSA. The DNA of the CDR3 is TGTGCCAGCAGCTTAGCGCTTCGGGGGTCCGGGGAGCTGTTTTTT. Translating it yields CASSLALRGSGELFF.

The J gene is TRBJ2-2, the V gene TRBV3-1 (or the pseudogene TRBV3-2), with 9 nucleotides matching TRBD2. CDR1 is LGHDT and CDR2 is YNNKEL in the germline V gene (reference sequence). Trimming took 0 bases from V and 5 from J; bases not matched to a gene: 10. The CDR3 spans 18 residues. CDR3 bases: TGTGCCAGCAGCCAAGATTTAGGCGGGGGGGCCCGGACCGGGGAGCTGTTTTTT. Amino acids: CASSQDLGGGARTGELFF.

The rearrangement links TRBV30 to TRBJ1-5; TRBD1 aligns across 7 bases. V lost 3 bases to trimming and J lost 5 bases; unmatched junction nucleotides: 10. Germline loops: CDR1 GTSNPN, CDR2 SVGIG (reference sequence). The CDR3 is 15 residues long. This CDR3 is CAWRGKGRGYQPQHF. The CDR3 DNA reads TGTGCCTGGAGAGGAAAGGGCAGGGGGTATCAGCCCCAGCATTTT.

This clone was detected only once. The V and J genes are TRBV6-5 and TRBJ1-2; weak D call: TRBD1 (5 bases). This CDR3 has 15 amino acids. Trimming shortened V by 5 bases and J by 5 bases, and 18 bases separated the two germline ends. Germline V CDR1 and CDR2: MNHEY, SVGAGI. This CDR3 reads CASSTLRPGEYGYTF. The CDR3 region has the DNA TGTGCCAGCAGTACCCTACGCCCGGGGGAGTATGGCTACACCTTC.

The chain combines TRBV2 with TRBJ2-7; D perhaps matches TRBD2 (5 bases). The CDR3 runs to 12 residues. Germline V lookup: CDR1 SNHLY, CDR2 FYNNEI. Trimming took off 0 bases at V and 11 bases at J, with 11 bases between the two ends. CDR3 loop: CASSEASTIKYF. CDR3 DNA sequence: TGTGCCAGCAGTGAAGCATCGACTATTAAGTACTTC.

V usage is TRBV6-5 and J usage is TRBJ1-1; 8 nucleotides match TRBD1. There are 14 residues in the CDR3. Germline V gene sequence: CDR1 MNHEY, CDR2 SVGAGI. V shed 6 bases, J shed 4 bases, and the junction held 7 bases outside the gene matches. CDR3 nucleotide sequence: TGTGCCAGCAGACCAGACAGGGGTGGCACTGAAGCTTTCTTT. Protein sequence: CASRPDRGGTEAFF.

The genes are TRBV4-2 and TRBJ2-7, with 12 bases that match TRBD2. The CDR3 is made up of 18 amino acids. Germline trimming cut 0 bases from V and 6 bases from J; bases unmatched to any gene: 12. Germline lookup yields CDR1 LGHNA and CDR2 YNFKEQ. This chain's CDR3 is CASSQDPQRLAGASEQYF. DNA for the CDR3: TGTGCCAGCAGCCAAGATCCCCAAAGACTAGCGGGGGCGTCCGAGCAGTACTTC.

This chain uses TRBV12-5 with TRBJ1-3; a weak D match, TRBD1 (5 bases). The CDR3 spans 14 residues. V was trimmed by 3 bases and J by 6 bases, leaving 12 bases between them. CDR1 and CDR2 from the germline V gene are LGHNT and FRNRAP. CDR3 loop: CASGLGGEENTIYF. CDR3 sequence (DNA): TGTGCTAGTGGTTTAGGAGGGGAAGAAAACACCATATATTTT.

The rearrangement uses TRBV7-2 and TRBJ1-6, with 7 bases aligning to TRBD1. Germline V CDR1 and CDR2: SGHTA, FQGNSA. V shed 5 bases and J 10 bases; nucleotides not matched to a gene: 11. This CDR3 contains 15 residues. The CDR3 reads CASSRPTQGDSPLHF. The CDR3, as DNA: TGTGCCAGCAGCCGCCCAACTCAGGGGGACTCACCCCTCCACTTT.

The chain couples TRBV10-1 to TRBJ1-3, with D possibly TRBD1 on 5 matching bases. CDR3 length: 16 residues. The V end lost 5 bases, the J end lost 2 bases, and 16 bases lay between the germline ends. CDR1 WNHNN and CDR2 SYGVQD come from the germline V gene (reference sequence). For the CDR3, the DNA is TGCGCCAGCAGTCCAGGCGGGACTATTCCTGGAAACACCATATATTTT. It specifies CASSPGGTIPGNTIYF.

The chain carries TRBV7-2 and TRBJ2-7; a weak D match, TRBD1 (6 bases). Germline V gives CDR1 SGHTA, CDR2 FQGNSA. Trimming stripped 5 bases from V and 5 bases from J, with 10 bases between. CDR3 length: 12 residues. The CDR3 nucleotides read TGTGCCAGCAGCCCACAGGGTAACGAGCAGTACTTC. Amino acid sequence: CASSPQGNEQYF.

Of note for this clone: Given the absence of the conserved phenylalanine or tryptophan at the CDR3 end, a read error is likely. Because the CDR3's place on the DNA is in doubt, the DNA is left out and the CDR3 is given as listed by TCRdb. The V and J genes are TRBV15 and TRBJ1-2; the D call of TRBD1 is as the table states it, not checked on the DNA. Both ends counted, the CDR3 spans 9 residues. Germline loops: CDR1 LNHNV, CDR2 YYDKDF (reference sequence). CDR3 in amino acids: CATRFRQGI.

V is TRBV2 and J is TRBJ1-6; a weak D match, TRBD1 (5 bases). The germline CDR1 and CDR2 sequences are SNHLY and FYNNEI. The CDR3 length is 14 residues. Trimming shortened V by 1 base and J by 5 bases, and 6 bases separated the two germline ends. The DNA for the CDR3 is TGTGCCAGCAGTGAAGGACAGAATAATTCACCCCTCCACTTT. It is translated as CASSEGQNNSPLHF.

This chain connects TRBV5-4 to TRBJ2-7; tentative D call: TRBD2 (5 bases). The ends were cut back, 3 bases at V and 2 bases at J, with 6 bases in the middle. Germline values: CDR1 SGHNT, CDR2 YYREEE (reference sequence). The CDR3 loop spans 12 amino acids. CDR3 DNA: TGTGCCAGCAGCTCCGGGGCCTACGAGCAGTACTTC. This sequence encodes CASSSGAYEQYF.

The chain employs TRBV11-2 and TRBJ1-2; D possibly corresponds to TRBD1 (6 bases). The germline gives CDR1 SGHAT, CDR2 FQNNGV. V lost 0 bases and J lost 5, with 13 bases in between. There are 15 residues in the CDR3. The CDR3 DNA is TGTGCCAGCAGCTTAGATTCGGGGCAGGGGTATGGCTACACCTTC. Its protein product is CASSLDSGQGYGYTF.

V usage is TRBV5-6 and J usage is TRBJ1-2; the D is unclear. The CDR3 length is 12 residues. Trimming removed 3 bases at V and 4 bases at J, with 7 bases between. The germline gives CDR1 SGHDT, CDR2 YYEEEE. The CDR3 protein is CASSSGFYGYTF. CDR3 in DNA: TGTGCCAGCAGCTCCGGGTTCTATGGCTACACCTTC.

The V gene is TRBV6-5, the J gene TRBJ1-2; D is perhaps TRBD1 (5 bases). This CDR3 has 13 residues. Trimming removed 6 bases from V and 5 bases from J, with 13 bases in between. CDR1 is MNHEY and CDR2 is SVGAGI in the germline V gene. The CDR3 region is CASSPAGGYGYTF. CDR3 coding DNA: TGTGCCAGCAGCCCCGCCGGGGGGTATGGCTACACCTTC.

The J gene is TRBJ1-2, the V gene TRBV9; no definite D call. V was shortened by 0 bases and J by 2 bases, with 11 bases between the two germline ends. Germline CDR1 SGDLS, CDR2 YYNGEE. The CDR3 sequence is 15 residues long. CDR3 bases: TGTGCCAGCAGCGTAGGCCCAGTTCCCAACTATGGCTACACCTTC. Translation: CASSVGPVPNYGYTF.

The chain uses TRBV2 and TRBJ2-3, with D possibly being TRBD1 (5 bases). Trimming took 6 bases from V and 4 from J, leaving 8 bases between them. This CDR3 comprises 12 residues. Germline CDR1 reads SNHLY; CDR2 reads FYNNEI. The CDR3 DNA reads TGTGCCAGCAGACAGGTTTCAGATACGCAGTATTTT. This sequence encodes CASRQVSDTQYF.

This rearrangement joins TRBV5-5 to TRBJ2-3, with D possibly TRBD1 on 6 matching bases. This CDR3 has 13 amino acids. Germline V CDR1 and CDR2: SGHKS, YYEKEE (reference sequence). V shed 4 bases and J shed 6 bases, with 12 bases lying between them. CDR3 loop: CASSGRGLDTQYF. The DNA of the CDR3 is TGTGCCAGCAGCGGCAGGGGTTTGGATACGCAGTATTTT.